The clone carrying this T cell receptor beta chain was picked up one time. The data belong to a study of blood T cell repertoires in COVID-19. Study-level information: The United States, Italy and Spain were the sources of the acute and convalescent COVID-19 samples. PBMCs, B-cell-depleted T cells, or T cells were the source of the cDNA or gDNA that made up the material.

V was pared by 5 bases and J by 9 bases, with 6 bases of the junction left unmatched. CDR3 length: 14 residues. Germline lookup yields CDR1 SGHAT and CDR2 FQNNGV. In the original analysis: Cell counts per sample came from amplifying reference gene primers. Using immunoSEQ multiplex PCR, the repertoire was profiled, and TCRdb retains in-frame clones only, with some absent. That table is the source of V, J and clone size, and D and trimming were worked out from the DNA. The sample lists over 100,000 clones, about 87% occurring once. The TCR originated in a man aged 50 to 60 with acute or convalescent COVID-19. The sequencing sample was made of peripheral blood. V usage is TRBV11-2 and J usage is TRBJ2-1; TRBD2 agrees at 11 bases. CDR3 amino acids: CASSISGRAFEQFF. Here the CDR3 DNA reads TGTGCCAGCAGCATTAGCGGGAGGGCCTTTGAGCAGTTCTTC.